Presented here are 25 T cell receptor beta chains from one specimen sequenced in a study of T cells in Graves' hyperthyroidism and ophthalmopathy. Amplification targeted TCR beta CDR3 regions from RNA transcripts. Primed by the HTBI set, a first-round RT-PCR was run on the TCR CDR3. TCRdb analysed the multiplex PCR reads with MiXCR anew, one entry per CDR3 protein. The table lists about 350,000 distinct CDR3 sequences, more than 11% of them singletons, with around 23% in the top ten. What was sequenced was blood. These receptors were collected from a woman between 25 and 40 years old with Graves' hyperthyroidism.

This clonotype was picked up a small number of times. The chain combines TRBV5-1 with TRBJ2-7; D unresolved. This CDR3 is built from 16 residues. With 0 bases removed from V and 2 bases from J, the gap between germline ends came to 15 bases. CDR1 is SGHRS and CDR2 is YFSETQ in the germline V gene. CDR3 in amino acids: CASSLGLGSAAYEQYF. The DNA of the CDR3 is TGCGCCAGCAGCTTGGGGCTCGGAAGCGCAGCCTACGAGCAGTACTTC.

This clonotype was seen at least ten times. The gene calls are TRBV29-1 and TRBJ2-7; 12 bases line up with TRBD2. The CDR3 covers 14 residues. The trim removed 1 base at V and 5 bases at J, leaving 3 bases unmatched. Germline V lookup: CDR1 SQVTM, CDR2 ANQGSEA. The CDR3 reads CSVEGTSGKDEQYF. In nucleotides, the CDR3 is TGCAGCGTTGAAGGGACTAGCGGGAAGGACGAGCAGTACTTC.

This clonotype was observed a handful of times. V usage is TRBV11-2 and J usage is TRBJ1-2, with TRBD1 identical over 9 bases. After removal of 5 bases from V and 7 bases from J, the junction contained 11 bases not matched to a gene. The CDR3 sequence is 15 residues long. Germline V gives CDR1 SGHAT, CDR2 FQNNGV. CDR3 in DNA: TGTGCCAGCAGCACTGTCTCGGGACAGGGAGGTGGCTACACCTTC. As protein: CASSTVSGQGGGYTF.

This chain links TRBV20-1 with TRBJ2-1; unclear D gene. CDR1 and CDR2 (germline): DFQATT, SNEGSKA (reference sequence). The CDR3 has 14 amino acids. The V end lost 6 bases, the J end lost 6 bases, and 18 bases lay between the germline ends. The DNA of the CDR3 is TGCAGTGCCGCCCCCACCCCACTAACCAATGAGCAGTTCTTC. Protein product: CSAAPTPLTNEQFF.

To note about this clonotype: A much larger clone differs by one base, so this may be a read error. V gene TRBV29-1 combines with J gene TRBJ2-7; D is possibly TRBD1 (6 bases). Trimming cost V 4 bases and J 9 bases, with 22 bases left between them. CDR3 length equals 14 residues. Germline values: CDR1 SQVTM, CDR2 ANQGSEA. The CDR3 loop is CSVGNRDISFRQYF. DNA of the CDR3: TGCAGCGTTGGGAATCGGGACATATCTTTTAGGCAGTACTTC.

With respect to this clonotype: Possible read error: a much larger clone is one base away. V and J are TRBV15 and TRBJ2-1; 7 bases are shared with TRBD2. Germline V gives CDR1 LNHNV, CDR2 YYDKDF (reference sequence). CDR3 length: 16 amino acids. CDR3 amino acids: CTTSRDIGGRYNEQFF. The CDR3 DNA is TGTACCACCAGCAGAGATATAGGCGGGAGATACAATGAGCAGTTCTTC.

A remark on this clonotype: This could be a read error, since a much larger clone is one nucleotide away. The rearrangement uses TRBV20-1 and TRBJ2-1, with D possibly called TRBD1 or TRBD2 (5 bases each). The CDR3 is 16 amino acids. CDR1 and CDR2 from the germline V gene are DFQATT and SNEGSKA (reference sequence). The CDR3 region is CSARDGGPSSYNERFF. CDR3 coding DNA: TGCAGTGCTAGAGATGGGGGTCCAAGCTCCTACAATGAGCGGTTCTTC.

This clonotype was observed a few times. The rearrangement joins TRBV20-1 to TRBJ2-1; the match to TRBD2 covers 10 bases. CDR1 is DFQATT, CDR2 SNEGSKA, per germline (reference sequence). The ends lost 6 bases at V and 5 bases at J; junction bases unmatched: 10. This CDR3 has 15 residues. CDR3 in amino acids: CSAGLGTSVNNEQFF. CDR3 DNA: TGCAGTGCCGGCCTCGGGACTAGCGTAAACAATGAGCAGTTCTTC.

This clonotype was counted many times. The rearrangement uses TRBV28 and TRBJ1-2; tentatively, D is TRBD1 (5 bases). CDR1 and CDR2 from the germline V gene are MDHEN and SYDVKM. The CDR3 spans 12 residues. Trimming removed 7 bases at V and 6 bases at J, with 12 bases between. CDR3 sequence reads: CASNVRGDGYTF. DNA of the CDR3: TGTGCCAGCAACGTACGGGGCGATGGCTACACCTTC.

V usage is TRBV20-1 and J usage is TRBJ2-7; weak D call: TRBD2 (5 bases). CDR3 length: 12 residues. CDR1 DFQATT and CDR2 SNEGSKA come from the germline V gene (reference sequence). CDR3 bases: TGCAGCGACTCGAGGGTTGACTACGAGCAGTACTTC. Protein sequence: CSDSRVDYEQYF.

Many counts were recorded for this clonotype. The chain is built from TRBV27 and TRBJ1-1; no clear D gene. The CDR3 extends over 15 amino acids. Between the trimmed V and J ends, which lost 5 bases and 0 bases, there was a span of 13 bases. Germline V CDR1 and CDR2: MNHEY, SMNVEV (reference sequence). The CDR3 DNA follows: TGTGCCAGCAGTCCCCCGGGTTTTATGAACACTGAAGCTTTCTTT. Translation gives CASSPPGFMNTEAFF.

This clonotype was counted between two and nine times. The chain has TRBV4-1 and TRBJ1-2; 7 nucleotides agree with TRBD1. CDR3 length: 17 amino acids. Trimming took 0 bases from V and 4 from J; bases not matched to a gene: 11. Germline loops: CDR1 MGHRA, CDR2 YSYEKL. CDR3 sequence: CASSQEGGGMESYGYTF. DNA of the CDR3: TGCGCCAGCAGCCAAGAAGGGGGCGGTATGGAGTCCTATGGCTACACCTTC.

This clonotype was detected many times. The chain has TRBV6-2 or TRBV6-3 and TRBJ2-7, with 10 bases aligning to TRBD1. The germline CDR1 and CDR2 sequences are MNHEY and SVGEGT. The CDR3 is 17 amino acids. V was pared by 0 bases and J by 7 bases, with 12 bases of the junction left unmatched. CDR3 nucleotides: TGTGCCAGCAGTTACTCTCCGCCCGGGACAGGGGTGCGGGAGCAGTACTTC. It specifies CASSYSPPGTGVREQYF.

This clonotype was recorded many times. The chain employs TRBV13 and TRBJ2-1; the match to TRBD2 covers 10 bases. The germline CDR1 and CDR2 sequences are PRHDT and FYEKMQ (reference sequence). This CDR3 spans 16 amino acids. Losses at the gene ends were 6 bases for V and 2 bases for J; bases not matched to a gene: 7. The CDR3 region is CASRKLAGRAYNEQFF. CDR3 coding DNA: TGTGCCAGCAGGAAACTAGCGGGAAGAGCCTACAATGAGCAGTTCTTC.

In this sample, this clonotype turned up a few times. The chain carries TRBV6-1 and TRBJ2-2; 8 bases agree with TRBD2. CDR1 is MNHNS and CDR2 is SASEGT in the germline V gene. CDR3 length: 14 amino acids. The J segment lost 6 bases and the V segment lost 6 bases, leaving 6 bases of the junction unmatched. The CDR3 is CASSVAGSPGELFF. The CDR3 region has the DNA TGTGCCAGCAGCGTAGCGGGAAGTCCCGGGGAGCTGTTTTTT.

In this sample, this clonotype turned up a few times. The gene calls are TRBV4-2 and TRBJ1-1; a possible D gene is TRBD1 (6 bases). Germline V lookup: CDR1 LGHNA, CDR2 YNFKEQ. V was trimmed by 6 bases and J by 5 bases, leaving 19 bases between them. CDR3 length: 15 amino acids. CDR3 nucleotide sequence: TGTGCCAGCAGACCAGGGGACGACAAAGGGACTGAAGCTTTCTTT. This sequence encodes CASRPGDDKGTEAFF.

For this clonotype: This could be a read error, since a much larger clone is one nucleotide away. The chain is built from TRBV28 and TRBJ2-7; the match to TRBD1 covers 7 bases. This CDR3 has 15 amino acids. Germline V gene data show CDR1 as MDHEN and CDR2 as SYDVKM. V dropped 8 bases and J dropped 1; count of bases not matched to a gene: 11. CDR3 protein: CASQGLTGKSYEQYF. The CDR3 nucleotides read TGTGCCAGCCAGGGGTTGACAGGGAAATCCTACGAGCAGTACTTC.

This clonotype was found many times. The J gene is TRBJ2-2, the V gene TRBV27, with TRBD1 matching over 8 bases. Germline CDR1 and CDR2: MNHEY and SMNVEV (reference sequence). This CDR3 has 15 amino acids. Trimming cost V 6 bases and J 4 bases; bases outside gene matches: 7. In DNA, the CDR3 is TGTGCCAGCAGCTCAGGGGGCACGGTCACCGGGGAGCTGTTTTTT. Protein product: CASSSGGTVTGELFF.

The genes are TRBV6-1 and TRBJ2-3, with a possible D match to TRBD2 (6 bases). Germline-derived CDR1 and CDR2 are MNHNS and SASEGT. CDR3 length: 17 residues. Trimming stripped 2 bases from V and 3 bases from J, with 18 bases between. The CDR3 DNA reads TGTGCCAGCAGTGAAATTGGGCGGGACGCCATGACAGATACGCAGTATTTT. This sequence encodes CASSEIGRDAMTDTQYF.

This clonotype was recorded many times. The chain carries TRBV28 and TRBJ1-1; D unresolved. The CDR3 covers 12 residues. Germline-derived CDR1 and CDR2 are MDHEN and SYDVKM. V was clipped by 8 bases and J by 12 bases, with 19 bases between them. The chain's CDR3 is CASSWGGMITFF. The CDR3 region has the DNA TGTGCCAGCTCCTGGGGAGGGATGATTACTTTCTTT.

This clonotype was observed many times. CDR3 nucleotide sequence: TGTGCCATCAGTGATAGGACAGGGGAGAAGAATGAGCAGTTCTTC. Amino acid sequence: CAISDRTGEKNEQFF. This chain connects TRBV10-3 to TRBJ2-1; 9 bases align to TRBD1. This CDR3 region has 15 residues. Germline V gene data show CDR1 as ENHRY and CDR2 as SYGVKD. Trimming removed 3 bases from V and 7 bases from J; junction bases left unmatched: 7.

This clonotype was picked up many times. This chain connects TRBV28 to TRBJ2-3; 7 nucleotides line up with TRBD2. CDR1 and CDR2 (germline): MDHEN, SYDVKM. The CDR3 loop spans 11 amino acids. With V trimmed by 8 bases and J by 8 bases, 4 bases remained unmatched. The CDR3 here is CASGEGITQYF. As DNA, the CDR3 is TGTGCCAGCGGGGAGGGGATTACGCAGTATTTT.

The rearrangement links TRBV6-1 to TRBJ1-5, with a possible D match to TRBD1 (6 bases). The CDR3 is made up of 15 amino acids. The germline V gene encodes CDR1 MNHNS and CDR2 SASEGT. V shed 5 bases and J shed 4 bases, with 15 bases lying between them. The CDR3 reads CASSSGAGGNQPQHF. The CDR3 DNA sequence: TGTGCCAGCAGTTCGGGGGCGGGGGGTAATCAGCCCCAGCATTTT.

The chain is built from TRBV12-5 and TRBJ1-1; 9 nucleotides agree with TRBD1. The CDR3 loop spans 16 amino acids. Germline V gene data show CDR1 as LGHNT and CDR2 as FRNRAP. J lost 3 bases, V lost 2 bases, and 7 bases had no gene match. This chain's CDR3 is CASGLPLTGGDTEAFF. CDR3 sequence (DNA): TGTGCTAGTGGTTTGCCGTTGACAGGGGGAGACACTGAAGCTTTCTTT.

This clonotype showed up just a few times. The chain couples TRBV2 to TRBJ2-2, with 11 bases matching TRBD2. V lost 10 bases, J lost 4 bases, and 8 bases stayed unmatched. From germline, CDR1 is SNHLY and CDR2 FYNNEI. The CDR3 consists of 15 residues. CDR3 bases: TGTGCCACCACATTAACTAGCGGGAGCACCGGGGAGCTGTTTTTT. This encodes CATTLTSGSTGELFF.